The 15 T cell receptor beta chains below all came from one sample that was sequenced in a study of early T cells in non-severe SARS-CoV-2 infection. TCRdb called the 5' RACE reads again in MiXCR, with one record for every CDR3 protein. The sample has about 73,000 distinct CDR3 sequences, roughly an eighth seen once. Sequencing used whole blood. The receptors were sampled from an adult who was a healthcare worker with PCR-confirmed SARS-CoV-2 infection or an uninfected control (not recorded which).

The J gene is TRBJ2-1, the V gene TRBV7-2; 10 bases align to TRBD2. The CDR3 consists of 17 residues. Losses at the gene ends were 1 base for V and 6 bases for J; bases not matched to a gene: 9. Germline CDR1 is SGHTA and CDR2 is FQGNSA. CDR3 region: CASSLGALAGLPNEQFF. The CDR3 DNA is TGTGCCAGCAGCTTAGGAGCACTAGCGGGGTTACCCAATGAGCAGTTCTTC. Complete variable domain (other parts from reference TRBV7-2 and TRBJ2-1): GAGVSQSPSNKVTEKGKDVELRCDPISGHTALYWYRQSLGQGLEFLIYFQGNSAPDKSGLPSDRFSAERTGGSVSTLTIQRTQQEDSAVYLCASSLGALAGLPNEQFFGPGTRLTVL.

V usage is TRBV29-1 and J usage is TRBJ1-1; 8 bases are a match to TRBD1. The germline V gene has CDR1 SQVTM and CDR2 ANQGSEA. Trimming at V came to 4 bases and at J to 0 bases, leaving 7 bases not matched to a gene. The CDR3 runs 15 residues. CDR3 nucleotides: TGCAGCGTTGTCGGCAGGGGGCTAATGAACACTGAAGCTTTCTTT. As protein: CSVVGRGLMNTEAFF.

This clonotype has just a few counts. As DNA, the CDR3 is TGTGCCAGCAGTGCGGGAAAGAGTACGCAGTATTTT. Its translation: CASSAGKSTQYF. The V gene is TRBV6-5, the J gene TRBJ2-3; D is possibly TRBD2 (6 bases). V was cut by 5 bases and J by 8 bases, with 11 bases left in between. Germline assignment: CDR1 MNHEY and CDR2 SVGAGI. This CDR3 region has 12 residues.

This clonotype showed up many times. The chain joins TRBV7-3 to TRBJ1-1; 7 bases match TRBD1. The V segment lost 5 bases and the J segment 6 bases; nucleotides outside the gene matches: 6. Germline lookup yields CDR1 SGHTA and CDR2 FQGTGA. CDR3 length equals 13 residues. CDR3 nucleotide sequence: TGTGCCAGCAGCGTAAGACAGGGTTCTGAAGCTTTCTTT. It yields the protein CASSVRQGSEAFF. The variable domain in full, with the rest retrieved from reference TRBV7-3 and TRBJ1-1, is GAGVSQTPSNKVTEKGKYVELRCDPISGHTALYWYRQSLGQGPEFLIYFQGTGAADDSGLPNDRFFAVRPEGSVSTLKIQRTERGDSAVYLCASSVRQGSEAFFGQGTRLTVV.

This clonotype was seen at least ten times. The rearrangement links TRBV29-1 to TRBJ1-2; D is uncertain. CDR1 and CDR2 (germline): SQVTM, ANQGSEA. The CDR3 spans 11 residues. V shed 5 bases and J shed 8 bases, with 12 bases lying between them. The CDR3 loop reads CSVSVREGYTF. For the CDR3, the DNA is TGCAGCGTTTCCGTTCGGGAAGGCTACACCTTC.

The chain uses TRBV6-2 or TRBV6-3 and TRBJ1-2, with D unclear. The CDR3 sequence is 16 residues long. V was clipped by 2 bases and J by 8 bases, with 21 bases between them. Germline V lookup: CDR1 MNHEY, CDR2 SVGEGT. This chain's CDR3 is CASSYEPTSLRGGYTF. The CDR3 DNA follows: TGTGCCAGCAGTTACGAACCGACATCCCTGAGAGGGGGCTACACCTTC.

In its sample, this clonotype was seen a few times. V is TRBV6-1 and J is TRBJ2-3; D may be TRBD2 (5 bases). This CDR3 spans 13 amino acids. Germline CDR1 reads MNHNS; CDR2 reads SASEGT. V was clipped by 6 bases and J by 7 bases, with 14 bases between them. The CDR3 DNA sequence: TGTGCCAGCAGGGCGGGCTCCACTCATACGCAGTATTTT. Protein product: CASRAGSTHTQYF.

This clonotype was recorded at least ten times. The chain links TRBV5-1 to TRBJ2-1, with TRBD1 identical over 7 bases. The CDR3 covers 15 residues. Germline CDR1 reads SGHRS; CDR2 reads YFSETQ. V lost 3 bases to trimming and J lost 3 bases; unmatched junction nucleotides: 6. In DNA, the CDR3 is TGCGCCAGCAGCTACCGGGACAGAAACTACAATGAGCAGTTCTTC. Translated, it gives CASSYRDRNYNEQFF.

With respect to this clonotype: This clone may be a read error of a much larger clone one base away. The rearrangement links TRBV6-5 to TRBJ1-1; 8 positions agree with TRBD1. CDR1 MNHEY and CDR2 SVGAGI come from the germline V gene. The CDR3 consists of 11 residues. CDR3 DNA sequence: TGTGCCAGCAGTACGGACAGGGAAGCTTACTTT. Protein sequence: CASSTDREAYF.

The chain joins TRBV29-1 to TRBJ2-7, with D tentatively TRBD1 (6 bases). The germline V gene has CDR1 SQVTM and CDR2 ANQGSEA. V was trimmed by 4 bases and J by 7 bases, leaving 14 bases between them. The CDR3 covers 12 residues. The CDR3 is CSVVPQGREQYF. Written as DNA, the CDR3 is TGCAGCGTTGTCCCACAGGGAAGAGAGCAGTACTTC.

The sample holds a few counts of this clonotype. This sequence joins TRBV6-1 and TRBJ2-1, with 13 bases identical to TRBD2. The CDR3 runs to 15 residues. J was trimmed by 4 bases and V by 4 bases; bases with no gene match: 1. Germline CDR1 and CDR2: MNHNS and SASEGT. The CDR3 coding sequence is TGTGCCAGCAGTGGGACTAGCGGGAGTTACAATGAGCAGTTCTTC. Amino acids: CASSGTSGSYNEQFF.

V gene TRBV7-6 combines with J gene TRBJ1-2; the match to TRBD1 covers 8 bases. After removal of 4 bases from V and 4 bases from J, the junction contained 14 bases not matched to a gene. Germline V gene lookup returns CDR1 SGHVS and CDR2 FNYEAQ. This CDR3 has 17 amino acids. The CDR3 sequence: CASSSLPGTGLTYGYTF. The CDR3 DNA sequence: TGTGCCAGCAGCTCCCTACCAGGGACAGGACTTACCTATGGCTACACCTTC.

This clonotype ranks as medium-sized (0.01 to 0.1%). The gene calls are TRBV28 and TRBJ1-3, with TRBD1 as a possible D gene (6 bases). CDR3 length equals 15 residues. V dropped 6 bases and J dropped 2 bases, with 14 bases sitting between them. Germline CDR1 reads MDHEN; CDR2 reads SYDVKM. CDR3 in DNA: TGTGCCAGCAGGAACCACCGGGACACTGGAAACACCATATATTTT. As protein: CASRNHRDTGNTIYF.

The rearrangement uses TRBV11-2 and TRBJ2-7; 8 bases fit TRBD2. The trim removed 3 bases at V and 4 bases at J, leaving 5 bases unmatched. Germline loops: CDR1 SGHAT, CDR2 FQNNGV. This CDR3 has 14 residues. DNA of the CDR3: TGTGCCAGCAGCTTTGCGGGGGGCCTTTACGAGCAGTACTTC. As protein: CASSFAGGLYEQYF.

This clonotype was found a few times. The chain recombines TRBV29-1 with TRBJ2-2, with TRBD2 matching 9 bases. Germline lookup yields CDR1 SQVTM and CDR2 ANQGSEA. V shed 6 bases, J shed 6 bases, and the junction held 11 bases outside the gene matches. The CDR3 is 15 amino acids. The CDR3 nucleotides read TGCAGCGTCCTGAAGGGACTAGCAGGCCCCGGGGAGCTGTTTTTT. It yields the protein CSVLKGLAGPGELFF.